These T cell receptor beta chains were read from a single sample in a study of cytomegalovirus exposure and HLA in healthy donors. Sequencing was performed with immunoSEQ multiplex PCR; in TCRdb, only in-frame clones are kept and a portion is missing. The sample yields over 150,000 clones, roughly 80% seen once. What was sequenced was PBMCs. These receptors came from a woman aged 25-40 years in good health and CMV-seropositive. Both conserved end residues are part of each CDR3. D genes are given only for firm matches. Size values are once, few and many counts, or a class for expanded clones, and some rows have none.

CDR3 length	D gene	V gene	clone size	J gene	CDR3 DNA	CDR3 protein
15	.	TRBV18	.	TRBJ1-2	TGTGCCAGCTCACGAGTAAGGGGAACGGGCTATGGCTACACCTTC	CASSRVRGTGYGYTF
15	.	TRBV10-3	few	TRBJ1-5	TGTGCCATCAGTGAGTCGATACAGAGGGATCAGCCCCAGCATTTT	CAISESIQRDQPQHF
14	.	TRBV27	.	TRBJ1-1	TGTGCCAGCAGAAACGGACAGTTTAACACTGAAGCTTTCTTT	CASRNGQFNTEAFF
19	.	TRBV6-1	.	TRBJ2-1	TGTGCCAGCAGTGAAAGGGGATCTGGGGCAGGGGATTGGTTCAATGAGCAGTTCTTC	CASSERGSGAGDWFNEQFF
13	.	TRBV30	.	TRBJ1-2	TGTGCCTCTTTTGAGAGGTTTGATGATGGCTACACCTTC	CASFERFDDGYTF
15	TRBD1	TRBV2	.	TRBJ2-7	TGTGCCAGCAGTGAATTGGGGCAGGGGGCGTACGAGCAGTACTTC	CASSELGQGAYEQYF
14	.	TRBV15	few	TRBJ1-1	TGTGCCACCAGCAGAGAAAGGGGCTACACTGAAGCTTTCTTT	CATSRERGYTEAFF
15	.	TRBV5-8	.	TRBJ2-2	TGTGCCAGCAGCTTGCGTCGGGGATGGACCGGGGAGCTGTTTTTT	CASSLRRGWTGELFF
17	TRBD1	TRBV19	.	TRBJ2-2	TGTGCCAGTAGTACCATCGACAGGGTGACGAACACCGGGGAGCTGTTTTTT	CASSTIDRVTNTGELFF
16	.	TRBV19	.	TRBJ1-2	TGTGCCAGTAGTCCCTCAAGCCAGGGGATGGGCTATGGCTACACCTTC	CASSPSSQGMGYGYTF
13	TRBD1	TRBV7-2	.	TRBJ1-1	TGTGCCAGCAGTCAGACAGGGGACACTGAAGCTTTCTTT	CASSQTGDTEAFF
15	.	TRBV2	.	TRBJ2-7	TGTGCCAGCAGTGAGCTCCACCTAGGGGCCTACGAGCAGTACTTC	CASSELHLGAYEQYF
17	TRBD1	TRBV9	.	TRBJ1-2	TGTGCCAGCAGCGTTAACCCCCACGGACAGGGAAACTATGGCTACACCTTC	CASSVNPHGQGNYGYTF
17	TRBD1	TRBV4-3	.	TRBJ1-2	TGCGCCAGCAGCCAAGATACGATAAGGGGGCGCGATGGGGGCTACACCTTC	CASSQDTIRGRDGGYTF
14	TRBD1	TRBV9	.	TRBJ2-7	TGTGCCAGCAGCGTGACAGGGGCTTCCTACGAGCAGTACTTC	CASSVTGASYEQYF
14	.	TRBV13	few	TRBJ2-3	TGTGCCAGCAGCTTAAGTCAGGGCACAGATACGCAGTATTTT	CASSLSQGTDTQYF
13	.	TRBV7-9	.	TRBJ1-6	TGTGCCAGCAGCCCCCCAAATAATTCACCCCTCCACTTT	CASSPPNNSPLHF
14	.	TRBV7-6	.	TRBJ1-1	TGTGCCAGCAGACTCAGGGCGGGAAGCACTGAAGCTTTCTTT	CASRLRAGSTEAFF
14	.	TRBV7-2	.	TRBJ2-5	TGTGCCAGCAGCTTAGGAGGCGGAGGGGAGACCCAGTACTTC	CASSLGGGGETQYF
15	.	TRBV29-1	.	TRBJ1-1	TGCAGCGTTGGGGCCTTGGGTCTTTTGAACACTGAAGCTTTCTTT	CSVGALGLLNTEAFF
15	.	TRBV5-1	.	TRBJ1-1	TGCGCCAGCAGCTTCGGGGGATCCATGAACACTGAAGCTTTCTTT	CASSFGGSMNTEAFF
15	.	TRBV5-1	.	TRBJ2-5	TGCGCCAGCAGCTTGGTTGGGACGGAGGGAGAGACCCAGTACTTC	CASSLVGTEGETQYF
12	.	TRBV7-5	once	TRBJ2-7	TGTGCCAGAAAACAGGGCTCCTACGAGCAGTACTTC	CARKQGSYEQYF
17	TRBD1	TRBV11-3	.	TRBJ2-1	TGTGCCAGCAGCTCGAGAAGGGGGCTCAGCTCCTACAATGAGCAGTTCTTC	CASSSRRGLSSYNEQFF
16	.	TRBV6-5	.	TRBJ2-1	TGTGCCAGCAGTTACTCAGCAGGGGCTACCTACAATGAGCAGTTCTTC	CASSYSAGATYNEQFF